Listed here are 15 T cell receptor beta chains from one sample, sequenced in a study of OX40 agonist ivuxolimab in advanced cancers. Using immunoSEQ multiplex PCR, the repertoire was profiled, and TCRdb retains in-frame clones only, with some absent. The data contain roughly 60,000 clones, approximately 86% of them singletons. This specimen consisted of CD4+ or CD8+ T cells sorted from blood, obtained in a trial of the OX40 agonist ivuxolimab. These TCRs come from an adult with an advanced solid tumor such as melanoma, head and neck, liver or kidney cancer.

This rearrangement joins TRBV7-2 to TRBJ2-1; D is possibly TRBD1 or TRBD2 (6 bases each). V lost 3 bases to trimming and J lost 0 bases, with 9 bases between them. The length of the CDR3 is 15 residues. Germline V lookup: CDR1 SGHTA, CDR2 FQGNSA. CDR3 coding DNA: TGTGCCAGCAGCTTTTCGGGGGCCTCCTACAATGAGCAGTTCTTC. As protein: CASSFSGASYNEQFF.

CDR3: CASSQDRSNTGELFF. The CDR3 DNA reads TGTGCCAGCAGTCAAGACAGATCGAACACCGGGGAGCTGTTTTTT. The chain links TRBV6-1 to TRBJ2-2; D perhaps matches TRBD1 (5 bases). CDR1 and CDR2 from the germline V gene are MNHNS and SASEGT. The length of the CDR3 is 15 residues. V lost 5 bases and J lost 0, with 10 bases in between.

The chain employs TRBV10-3 and TRBJ2-2; 7 nucleotides align to TRBD1. The CDR3 loop spans 14 amino acids. CDR1 ENHRY and CDR2 SYGVKD come from the germline V gene. V shed 8 bases and J 8 bases; nucleotides not matched to a gene: 11. CDR3 DNA sequence: TGTGCCATCGGGTTCGGACAGGCCAGGGGGGAGCTGTTTTTT. As protein: CAIGFGQARGELFF.

The V call is TRBV7-9, the J call TRBJ2-1, with TRBD1 as a possible D gene (5 bases). This CDR3 spans 13 amino acids. V was pared by 6 bases and J by 9 bases, with 15 bases between. Germline V lookup: CDR1 SEHNR, CDR2 FQNEAQ (reference sequence). The chain's CDR3 is CASSPDSPPEQFF. The CDR3 region has the DNA TGTGCCAGCAGTCCCGACAGCCCCCCTGAGCAGTTCTTC.

The chain couples TRBV9 to TRBJ2-7; D assignment may be TRBD1 or TRBD2 (6 bases each). Trimming stripped 2 bases from V and 3 bases from J, with 15 bases between. The CDR3 consists of 15 residues. CDR1 and CDR2 from the germline V gene are SGDLS and YYNGEE. The CDR3 loop is CASSVSPGANYEQYF. Here the CDR3 DNA reads TGTGCCAGCAGCGTTTCTCCGGGGGCAAACTACGAGCAGTACTTC.

Worth noting for this clone: The sample contains more than one DNA sequence encoding this CDR3. V usage is TRBV5-6 and J usage is TRBJ1-3, with 9 positions matching TRBD1. This CDR3 is built from 15 residues. Germline loops: CDR1 SGHDT, CDR2 YYEEEE. V shed 4 bases and J 0 bases; nucleotides not matched to a gene: 2. CDR3: CASSRTGVSGNTIYF. CDR3 coding DNA: TGTGCCAGCAGCAGGACAGGGGTCTCTGGAAACACCATATATTTT. The full variable domain, in which reference TRBV5-6 and TRBJ1-3 provide the parts outside the CDR3, is DAGVTQSPTHLIKTRGQQVTLRCSPKSGHDTVSWYQQALGQGPQFIFQYYEEEERQRGNFPDRFSGHQFPNYSSELNVNALLLGDSALYLCASSRTGVSGNTIYFGEGSWLTVV.

J is TRBJ1-3 and V is TRBV7-2, with D perhaps TRBD1 (5 bases). Germline V gene sequence: CDR1 SGHTA, CDR2 FQGNSA. The CDR3 contains 18 residues. The V end was cut by 5 bases, the J end by 1 base, with 21 bases between. As DNA, the CDR3 is TGTGCCAGCAGCCTACAACGGACGGGGCTCGGGTCTGGAAACACCATATATTTT. This gives the protein CASSLQRTGLGSGNTIYF.

This clone is a singleton in its sample. The chain carries TRBV25-1 and TRBJ1-6; TRBD1 is a possible D gene (5 bases). CDR1 and CDR2 (germline): MGHDK, SYGVNS. V lost 6 bases and J lost 4, with 7 bases in between. CDR3 length: 13 amino acids. DNA for the CDR3: TGTGCCAGCAGGGACAATTATAATTCACCCCTCCACTTT. Protein: CASRDNYNSPLHF.

The rearrangement joins TRBV6-4 to TRBJ2-1; 10 nucleotides align to TRBD2. The V gene end was trimmed by 5 bases and the J gene end by 7 bases; junction bases not matched to a gene: 8. Per germline, CDR1 MRHNA and CDR2 SNTAGT. The length of the CDR3 is 15 residues. CDR3 region: CASSRTSGVENEQFF. Here the CDR3 DNA reads TGTGCCAGCAGTCGAACTAGCGGGGTGGAGAATGAGCAGTTCTTC.

This chain links TRBV4-1 with TRBJ1-3; D is perhaps TRBD1 (6 bases). Deletions cut 1 base from V and 4 bases from J, with 17 bases between. The germline V gene encodes CDR1 MGHRA and CDR2 YSYEKL. This CDR3 has 17 amino acids. This chain's CDR3 is CASSQGPSAGDGNTIYF. CDR3 DNA sequence: TGCGCCAGCAGCCAAGGCCCCTCTGCAGGGGACGGAAACACCATATATTTT.

The genes are TRBV19 and TRBJ1-1, with D possibly being TRBD1 (6 bases). The germline V and J ends were trimmed by 4 bases and 4 bases, with 13 bases remaining between them. Per the germline V gene, CDR1 is LNHDA and CDR2 is SQIVND (reference sequence). The CDR3 extends over 14 amino acids. This chain's CDR3 is CASSRGVGGTEAFF. The CDR3 DNA is TGTGCCAGTAGTAGGGGTGTAGGGGGCACTGAAGCTTTCTTT.

The rearrangement links TRBV6-6 to TRBJ1-2; D ambiguous. The CDR3 has 11 residues. CDR1 is MNHNY, CDR2 SVGAGI, per germline (reference sequence). V was shortened by 2 bases and J by 7 bases, with 5 bases between the two germline ends. The CDR3 loop is CASSYGSGYTF. The CDR3 nucleotides are TGTGCCAGCAGTTACGGATCTGGCTACACCTTC.

The rearrangement joins TRBV19 to TRBJ2-1, with TRBD1 matching 9 bases. V lost 6 bases, J lost 0 bases, and 3 bases stayed unmatched. The germline V gene has CDR1 LNHDA and CDR2 SQIVND (reference sequence). This CDR3 has 15 residues. CDR3 nucleotides: TGTGCCAGTAGCAAACAGGGGGCCTCCTACAATGAGCAGTTCTTC. Translating gives CASSKQGASYNEQFF.

This chain links TRBV11-3 with TRBJ2-2, with unresolved D. The germline V gene encodes CDR1 SGHNT and CDR2 YENEEA. V shed 1 base and J shed 6 bases, with 3 bases lying between them. This CDR3 has 12 amino acids. CDR3 bases: TGTGCCAGCAGCTTAGTGGCCGGGGAGCTGTTTTTT. It specifies CASSLVAGELFF. The entire variable domain, with the rest obtained from reference TRBV11-3 and TRBJ2-2, is as follows: EAGVVQSPRYKIIEKKQPVAFWCNPISGHNTLYWYLQNLGQGPELLIRYENEEAVDDSQLPKDRFSAERLKGVDSTLKIQPAELGDSAVYLCASSLVAGELFFGEGSRLTVL.

This sequence joins TRBV19 and TRBJ1-5; D ambiguous. The germline gives CDR1 LNHDA, CDR2 SQIVND (reference sequence). V lost 2 bases and J lost 2, with 19 bases in between. There are 18 residues in the CDR3. Here the CDR3 reads CASSISRVRAGGNQPQHF. The CDR3 DNA follows: TGTGCCAGTAGTATATCCCGGGTTCGGGCGGGTGGCAATCAGCCCCAGCATTTT.